Below, 8 T cell receptor beta chains from the same sample are listed, as sequenced in a study of T cell responses to AZD1222 COVID-19 vaccine. Using immunoSEQ multiplex PCR, the repertoire was profiled, and TCRdb retains in-frame clones only, with some absent. This table has 100,000 to 150,000 clones, about 90% appearing once. Sequencing used peripheral blood, obtained on day 0 of AZD1222 vaccination. The source is an adult in good health.

The count of this clone is one. This chain uses TRBV10-1 with TRBJ2-1; D may be TRBD2 (5 bases). The CDR3 is 14 amino acids. Trimming shortened V by 4 bases and J by 0 bases, and 7 bases separated the two germline ends. Germline V gene sequence: CDR1 WNHNN, CDR2 SYGVQD (reference sequence). The DNA for the CDR3 is TGCGCCAGCAGTGCTACTAGCTCCTACAATGAGCAGTTCTTC. This translates into CASSATSSYNEQFF.

In this sample, this clone turned up a few times. V and J are TRBV19 and TRBJ1-5; D is unclear. The CDR3 runs 14 residues. Germline CDR1 is LNHDA and CDR2 is SQIVND (reference sequence). V was pared by 8 bases and J by 0 bases, with 11 bases between. The CDR3 region is CASRPKHSNQPQHF. In nucleotides, the CDR3 is TGTGCCAGTCGCCCGAAGCATAGCAATCAGCCCCAGCATTTT.

J is TRBJ1-2 and V is TRBV3-1 (or the pseudogene TRBV3-2); possible D gene TRBD1, 5 bases. This CDR3 comprises 14 residues. The V end was cut by 1 base, the J end by 7 bases, with 13 bases between. CDR1 is LGHDT, CDR2 YNNKEL, per germline (reference sequence). The chain's CDR3 is CASSQVRGGPGYTF. The CDR3 DNA sequence: TGTGCCAGCAGCCAAGTCCGGGGCGGGCCTGGCTACACCTTC.

V and J are TRBV5-4 and TRBJ1-2; perhaps TRBD1 as D (5 bases). This CDR3 is built from 16 residues. V shed 3 bases and J shed 0 bases, with 15 bases lying between them. CDR1 is SGHNT, CDR2 YYREEE, per germline (reference sequence). The CDR3 loop reads CASSWGGTSSNYGYTF. The CDR3 DNA is TGTGCCAGCAGCTGGGGGGGGACTTCATCTAACTATGGCTACACCTTC. Full variable domain (missing parts from reference TRBV5-4 and TRBJ1-2): ETGVTQSPTHLIKTRGQQVTLRCSSQSGHNTVSWYQQALGQGPQFIFQYYREEENGRGNFPPRFSGLQFPNYSSELNVNALELDDSALYLCASSWGGTSSNYGYTFGSGTRLTVV.

V and J are TRBV6-6 and TRBJ2-1; possible D gene TRBD2, 6 bases. This CDR3 contains 14 residues. V was clipped by 3 bases and J by 8 bases, with 14 bases between them. Germline V lookup: CDR1 MNHNY, CDR2 SVGAGI (reference sequence). The CDR3 region is CASSYAWGGDEQFF. Written as DNA, the CDR3 is TGTGCCAGCAGTTATGCGTGGGGAGGCGATGAGCAGTTCTTC.

The CDR3 DNA reads as TGTGCCAGCAGCATCGGGACAAACACTGAAGCTTTCTTT. Translating gives CASSIGTNTEAFF. The V and J genes are TRBV5-5 and TRBJ1-1; TRBD1 is a possible D gene (6 bases). Trimming pared 4 bases from V and 2 bases from J, leaving 9 bases between. The CDR3 has 13 residues. Germline values: CDR1 SGHKS, CDR2 YYEKEE (reference sequence).

The chain couples TRBV7-9 to TRBJ2-3; 10 bases line up with TRBD2. The CDR3 consists of 19 residues. Germline values: CDR1 SEHNR, CDR2 FQNEAQ (reference sequence). J lost 6 bases, V lost 5 bases, and 20 bases had no gene match. CDR3 nucleotide sequence: TGTGCCAGCAGCGCAGCTAGGGACCTTGCTAGCGGGAGACGTGATACGCAGTATTTT. Encoded protein: CASSAARDLASGRRDTQYF.

The J gene is TRBJ2-3, the V gene TRBV14; 7 bases agree with TRBD2. The germline CDR1 and CDR2 sequences are SGHDN and FVKESK. This CDR3 region has 18 residues. V was clipped by 5 bases and J by 0 bases; unmatched bases: 14. CDR3: CASSARGGGTTSTDTQYF. CDR3 coding DNA: TGTGCCAGCAGCGCTCGGGGAGGCGGGACTACTAGCACAGATACGCAGTATTTT. Using reference TRBV14 and TRBJ2-3 for the parts outside the CDR3, the full variable domain is EAGVTQFPSHSVIEKGQTVTLRCDPISGHDNLYWYRRVMGKEIKFLLHFVKESKQDESGMPNNRFLAERTGGTYSTLKVQPAELEDSGVYFCASSARGGGTTSTDTQYFGPGTRLTVL.